This T cell receptor beta chain was captured by sequencing in a study of shared clonotypes between healthy human individuals. The CDR3 extends over 15 amino acids. J was trimmed by 3 bases and V by 0 bases; bases with no gene match: 3. Germline CDR1 and CDR2: ENHRY and SYGVKD. Profiling relied on immunoSEQ multiplex PCR, and the TCRdb table lists in-frame clones only, not all of them. The sample carries millions of clones, 85% to 95% recorded once. This chain uses TRBV10-3 with TRBJ2-3, with 7 bases matching TRBD1. What was sequenced was naive CD4+ T cells sorted from blood. As for subset: CD45RA+ positively selected. This receptor was obtained from a man younger than 30 in good health. CDR3 in DNA: TGTGCCATCAGTGAGTCACAGGGGTGGACAGATACGCAGTATTTT. It is translated as CAISESQGWTDTQYF.